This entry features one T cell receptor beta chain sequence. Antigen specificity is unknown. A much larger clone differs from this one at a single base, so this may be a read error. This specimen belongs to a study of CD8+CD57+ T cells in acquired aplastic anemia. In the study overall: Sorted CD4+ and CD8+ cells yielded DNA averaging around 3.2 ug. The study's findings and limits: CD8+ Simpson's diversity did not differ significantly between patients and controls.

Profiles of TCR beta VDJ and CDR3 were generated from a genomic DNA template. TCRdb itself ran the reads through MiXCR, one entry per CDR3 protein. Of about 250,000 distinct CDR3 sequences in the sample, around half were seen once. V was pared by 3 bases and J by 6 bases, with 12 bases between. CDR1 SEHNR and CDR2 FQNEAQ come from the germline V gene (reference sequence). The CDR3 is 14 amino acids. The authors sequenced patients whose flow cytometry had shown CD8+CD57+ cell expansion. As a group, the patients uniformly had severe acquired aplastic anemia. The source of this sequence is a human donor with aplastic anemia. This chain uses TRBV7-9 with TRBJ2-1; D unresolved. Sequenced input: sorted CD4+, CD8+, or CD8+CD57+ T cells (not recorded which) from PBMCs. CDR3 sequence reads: CASSFPQEPNEQFF. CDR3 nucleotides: TGTGCCAGCAGCTTTCCGCAGGAGCCCAATGAGCAGTTCTTC.